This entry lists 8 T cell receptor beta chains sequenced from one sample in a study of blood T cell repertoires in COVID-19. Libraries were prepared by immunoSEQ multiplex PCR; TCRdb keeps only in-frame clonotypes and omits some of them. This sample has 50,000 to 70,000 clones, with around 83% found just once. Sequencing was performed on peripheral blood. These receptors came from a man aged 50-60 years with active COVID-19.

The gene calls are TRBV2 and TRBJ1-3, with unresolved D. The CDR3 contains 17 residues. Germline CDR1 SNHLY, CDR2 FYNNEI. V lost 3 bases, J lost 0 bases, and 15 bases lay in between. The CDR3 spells CASSESGVWSSGNTIYF. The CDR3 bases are TGTGCCAGCAGTGAGAGCGGGGTATGGAGCTCTGGAAACACCATATATTTT.

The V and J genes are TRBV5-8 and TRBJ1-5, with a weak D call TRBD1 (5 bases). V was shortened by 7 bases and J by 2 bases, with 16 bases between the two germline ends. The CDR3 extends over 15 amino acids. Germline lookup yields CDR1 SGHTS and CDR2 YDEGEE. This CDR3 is CASSSQGMGNQPQHF. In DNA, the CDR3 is TGTGCCAGCTCCTCCCAGGGAATGGGCAATCAGCCCCAGCATTTT.

The CDR3 is CASSSDRVATGELFF. The CDR3 coding sequence is TGTGCCAGCAGCTCGGACAGGGTGGCCACCGGGGAGCTGTTTTTT. The J gene is TRBJ2-2, the V gene TRBV9; 8 bases fit TRBD1. CDR1 is SGDLS, CDR2 YYNGEE, per germline. V lost 4 bases to trimming and J lost 4 bases; unmatched junction nucleotides: 6. The CDR3 contains 15 residues.

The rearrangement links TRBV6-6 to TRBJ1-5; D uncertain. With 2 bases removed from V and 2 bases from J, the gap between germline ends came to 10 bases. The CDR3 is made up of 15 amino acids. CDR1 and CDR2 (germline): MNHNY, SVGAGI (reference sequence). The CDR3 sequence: CASSYRVVGNQPQHF. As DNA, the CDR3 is TGTGCCAGCAGTTACCGAGTAGTCGGCAATCAGCCCCAGCATTTT.

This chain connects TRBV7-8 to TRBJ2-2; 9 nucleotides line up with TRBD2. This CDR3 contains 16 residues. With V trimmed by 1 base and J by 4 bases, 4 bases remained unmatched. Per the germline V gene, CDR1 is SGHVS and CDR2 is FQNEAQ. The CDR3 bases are TGTGCCAGCAGCTTAGGCGGGAGGGCCCGCACCGGGGAGCTGTTTTTT. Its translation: CASSLGGRARTGELFF.

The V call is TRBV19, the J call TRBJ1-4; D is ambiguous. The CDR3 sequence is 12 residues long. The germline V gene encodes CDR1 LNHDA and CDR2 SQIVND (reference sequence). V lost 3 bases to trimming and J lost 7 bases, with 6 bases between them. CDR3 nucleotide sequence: TGTGCCAGTAGTATCCGGGGTGAAAAACTGTTTTTT. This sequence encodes CASSIRGEKLFF.

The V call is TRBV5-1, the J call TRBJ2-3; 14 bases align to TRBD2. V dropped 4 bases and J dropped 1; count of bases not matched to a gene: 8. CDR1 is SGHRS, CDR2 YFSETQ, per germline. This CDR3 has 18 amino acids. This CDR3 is CASSIGTSGGPGTDTQYF. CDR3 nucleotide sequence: TGCGCCAGCAGCATAGGGACTAGCGGGGGACCTGGCACAGATACGCAGTATTTT. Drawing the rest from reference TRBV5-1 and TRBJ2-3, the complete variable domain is KAGVTQTPRYLIKTRGQQVTLSCSPISGHRSVSWYQQTPGQGLQFLFEYFSETQRNKGNFPGRFSGRQFSNSRSEMNVSTLELGDSALYLCASSIGTSGGPGTDTQYFGPGTRLTVL.

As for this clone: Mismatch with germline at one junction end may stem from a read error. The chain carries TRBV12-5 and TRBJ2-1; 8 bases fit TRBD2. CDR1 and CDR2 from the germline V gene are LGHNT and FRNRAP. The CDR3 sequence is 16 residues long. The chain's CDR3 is CVSGKPGGASYNEQFF. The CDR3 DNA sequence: TGTGTTAGTGGTAAACCCGGGGGGGCCTCCTACAATGAGCAGTTCTTC.